These 9 T cell receptor beta chains were all obtained from the same sample, sequenced in a study of blood T cell repertoires in COVID-19 (TCRdb year 2020). The library was built by means of the immunoSEQ multiplex PCR assay. In TCRdb, the immuneACCESS table is reduced to in-frame sequences with V and J assigned. These tables do not hold every clone; where another copy was compared, an unresolved V gene accounts for under half, and the others remain unexplained. This sample lists around 260,000 clones; 80% to 85% were detected once. About 15% of the sample is in the top ten clones. The specimen sequenced was peripheral blood. The origin of the receptors is a person aged 65 to 79 with COVID-19, enrolled during active disease.

The chain recombines TRBV6-1 with TRBJ1-4; D is unclear. Trimming removed 0 bases from V and 0 bases from J, with 8 bases in between. The CDR3 length is 16 residues. The germline gives CDR1 MNHNS, CDR2 SASEGT. CDR3 residues: CASSEASGATNEKLFF. For the CDR3, the DNA is TGTGCCAGCAGTGAAGCCTCGGGAGCAACTAATGAAAAACTGTTTTTT.

The rearrangement joins TRBV12-3 or TRBV12-4 to TRBJ2-7, with a possible D match to TRBD1 (5 bases). This CDR3 is built from 13 residues. V shed 3 bases and J shed 3 bases, with 9 bases lying between them. The CDR3 is CASSFQGNYEQYF. The DNA of the CDR3 is TGTGCCAGCAGTTTCCAGGGAAACTACGAGCAGTACTTC.

The chain carries TRBV28 and TRBJ1-6; D might be TRBD1 (5 bases). Trimming removed 5 bases from V and 8 bases from J, with 10 bases in between. Germline V CDR1 and CDR2: MDHEN, SYDVKM. The CDR3 is 13 amino acids. CDR3 in amino acids: CASSGGDYSPLHF. The CDR3 coding sequence is TGTGCCAGCAGTGGGGGGGACTATTCACCCCTCCACTTT.

This clone was recorded a few times. V and J are TRBV7-2 and TRBJ2-7; 11 bases are a match to TRBD2. Trimming at V came to 6 bases and at J to 4 bases, leaving 8 bases not matched to a gene. The germline V gene has CDR1 SGHTA and CDR2 FQGNSA. CDR3 length: 15 residues. CDR3 in amino acids: CASRFELAGAYEQYF. For the CDR3, the DNA is TGTGCCAGCAGATTCGAACTAGCGGGAGCTTACGAGCAGTACTTC.

The CDR3 sequence: CASDMETPGGLRETQYF. The CDR3 coding sequence is TGTGCCAGCGATATGGAGACCCCGGGAGGGCTTCGAGAGACCCAGTACTTC. V and J are TRBV11-3 and TRBJ2-5; 8 positions agree with TRBD2. J lost 4 bases, V lost 8 bases, and 18 bases had no gene match. The CDR3 length is 17 residues. CDR1 is SGHNT and CDR2 is YENEEA in the germline V gene.

The CDR3 sequence is CASNNRGRADTQYF. In nucleotides, the CDR3 is TGTGCCAGCAACAACAGGGGGCGGGCAGATACGCAGTATTTT. The chain joins TRBV27 to TRBJ2-3; the match to TRBD1 covers 9 bases. V was pared by 7 bases and J by 4 bases, with 6 bases of the junction left unmatched. From germline, CDR1 is MNHEY and CDR2 SMNVEV (reference sequence). CDR3 length: 14 amino acids.

This chain joins TRBV3-1 (or the pseudogene TRBV3-2) and TRBJ1-6; D uncertain. Per the germline V gene, CDR1 is LGHDT and CDR2 is YNNKEL (reference sequence). This CDR3 contains 14 residues. The V gene lost 0 bases and the J gene lost 8 bases, with 8 bases spanning the gap. The CDR3 protein is CASSQDWRDSPLHF. CDR3 nucleotides: TGTGCCAGCAGCCAAGATTGGCGGGATTCACCCCTCCACTTT.

The chain has TRBV5-1 and TRBJ2-4; 8 nucleotides match TRBD1. V shed 1 base and J 2 bases; nucleotides not matched to a gene: 5. Germline CDR1 is SGHRS and CDR2 is YFSETQ. This CDR3 region has 16 residues. CDR3: CASSLKTGATKNIQYF. The CDR3 DNA reads as TGCGCCAGCAGCTTGAAGACAGGGGCCACCAAAAACATTCAGTACTTC. Supplemented by reference TRBV5-1 and TRBJ2-4, the full variable domain reads KAGVTQTPRYLIKTRGQQVTLSCSPISGHRSVSWYQQTPGQGLQFLFEYFSETQRNKGNFPGRFSGRQFSNSRSEMNVSTLELGDSALYLCASSLKTGATKNIQYFGAGTRLSVL.

The chain couples TRBV5-1 to TRBJ1-6, with TRBD1 identical over 9 bases. The CDR3 covers 19 residues. Trimming at V came to 4 bases and at J to 0 bases, leaving 11 bases not matched to a gene. CDR1 is SGHRS and CDR2 is YFSETQ in the germline V gene. The CDR3 sequence is CASSPGQGELSSYNSPLHF. CDR3 nucleotides: TGCGCCAGCAGCCCGGGACAGGGCGAATTGAGCTCCTATAATTCACCCCTCCACTTT.